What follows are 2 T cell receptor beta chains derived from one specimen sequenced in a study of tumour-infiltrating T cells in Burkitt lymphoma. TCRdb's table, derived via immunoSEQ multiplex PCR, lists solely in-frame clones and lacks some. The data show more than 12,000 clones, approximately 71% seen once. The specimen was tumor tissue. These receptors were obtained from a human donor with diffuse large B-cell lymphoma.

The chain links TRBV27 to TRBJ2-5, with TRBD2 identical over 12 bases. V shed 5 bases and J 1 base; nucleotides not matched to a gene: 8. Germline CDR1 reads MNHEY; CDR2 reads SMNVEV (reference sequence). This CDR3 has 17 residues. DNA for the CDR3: TGTGCCAGCAGTCCAACGGGACTAGCGGGCATCCAAGAGACCCAGTACTTC. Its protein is CASSPTGLAGIQETQYF.

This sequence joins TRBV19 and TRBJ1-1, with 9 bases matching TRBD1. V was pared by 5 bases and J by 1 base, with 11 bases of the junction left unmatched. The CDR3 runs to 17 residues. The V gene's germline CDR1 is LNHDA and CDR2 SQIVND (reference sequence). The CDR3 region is CASSLRIGTGKNTEAFF. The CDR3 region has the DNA TGTGCCAGTAGTCTTCGCATTGGGACAGGGAAGAACACTGAAGCTTTCTTT. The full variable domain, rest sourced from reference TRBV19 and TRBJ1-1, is DGGITQSPKYLFRKEGQNVTLSCEQNLNHDAMYWYRQDPGQGLRLIYYSQIVNDFQKGDIAEGYSVSREKKESFPLTVTSAQKNPTAFYLCASSLRIGTGKNTEAFFGQGTRLTVV.